The clone carrying this TCR beta chain was found many times. TCR beta CDR3 regions were amplified from RNA transcripts. The TCR CDR3 first-round RT-PCR relied on the HTBI primer set. One entry per CDR3 protein results from TCRdb running MiXCR on the multiplex PCR reads. The sample contains over 350,000 distinct CDR3 sequences, over 12% of which appear only once. This sample is drawn from a study of T cells in Graves' hyperthyroidism and ophthalmopathy. The germline gives CDR1 ENHRY, CDR2 SYGVKD. The J segment lost 0 bases and the V segment lost 2 bases, leaving 5 bases of the junction unmatched. The CDR3 sequence is 17 residues long.

This sequence originates from a middle-aged man with Graves' ophthalmopathy. This sequence joins TRBV10-3 and TRBJ2-7, with 12 positions matching TRBD2. The sample comprised blood. The CDR3 nucleotides read TGTGCCATCAGTGAGGGACTAGCGGGAAGATACTCCTACGAGCAGTACTTC. Its translation is CAISEGLAGRYSYEQYF.